This T cell receptor (beta chain) derives from a study of CD8+ T cells in alopecia areata. V was pared by 2 bases and J by 6 bases, with 11 bases between. Germline values: CDR1 SGHDN, CDR2 FVKESK. The CDR3 covers 13 residues. Regarding treatment: oral pan-JAK inhibitor, 5-10 mg twice daily. RNA was extracted and reverse transcribed into cDNA as the sequencing template. Using immunoSEQ multiplex PCR, the repertoire was profiled, and TCRdb retains in-frame clones only, with some absent. The sample contains about 190,000 clones, about 60% of which appear only once. This clone was observed a single time. The receptor was derived from a human donor with alopecia areata. This material consisted of CD4+ T cells sorted from blood, taken at week 4, from a patient treated with tofacitinib. The chain is built from TRBV14 and TRBJ2-7; D uncertain. CDR3 coding DNA: TGTGCCAGCAGCCAATCGGTCGTGGGCGAGCAGTACTTC. This gives the protein CASSQSVVGEQYF. Combining the CDR3 with reference TRBV14 and TRBJ2-7 gives the whole variable domain EAGVTQFPSHSVIEKGQTVTLRCDPISGHDNLYWYRRVMGKEIKFLLHFVKESKQDESGMPNNRFLAERTGGTYSTLKVQPAELEDSGVYFCASSQSVVGEQYFGPGTRLTVT.